The 10 T cell receptor beta chains given below trace back to one sample, sequenced in a study of blood T cell repertoires in COVID-19. Measured with immunoSEQ multiplex PCR; TCRdb has only the in-frame clones, and not every one. The top ten clones hold roughly 6.3% of a sample with about 340,000 clones, around 87% of them seen once. Source material: peripheral blood. The receptors here all came from a woman between 50 and 59 years old with COVID-19, enrolled during active disease.

This chain uses TRBV19 with TRBJ1-2; tentative D call: TRBD1 (5 bases). The V gene lost 6 bases and the J gene lost 4 bases, with 9 bases spanning the gap. The CDR3 sequence is 12 residues long. Germline values: CDR1 LNHDA, CDR2 SQIVND (reference sequence). Here the CDR3 reads CASRGQGYGYTF. The CDR3 bases are TGTGCCAGTAGGGGGCAGGGCTATGGCTACACCTTC.

The count of this clone is one. The V call is TRBV19, the J call TRBJ2-2, with D perhaps matching TRBD2 (6 bases). The germline V gene encodes CDR1 LNHDA and CDR2 SQIVND (reference sequence). This CDR3 has 17 amino acids. V shed 1 base and J shed 5 bases, with 17 bases lying between them. Written as DNA, the CDR3 is TGTGCCAGTAGTATAGCGGCGTACGGGAGTCGGACCGGGGAGCTGTTTTTT. This codes for CASSIAAYGSRTGELFF.

This rearrangement joins TRBV6-2 or TRBV6-3 to TRBJ2-5; D perhaps matches TRBD2 (5 bases). The CDR3 has 13 residues. Trimming left V 5 bases short and J 9 bases short, with 16 bases between. Germline-derived CDR1 and CDR2 are MNHEY and SVGEGT. The CDR3 region is CASSQTGRRSQYF. CDR3 in DNA: TGTGCCAGCAGTCAGACTGGACGGAGGTCCCAGTACTTC.

The chain's CDR3 is CASSLNRQTANYGYTF. DNA for the CDR3: TGTGCCAGCAGCCTGAACAGACAGACGGCAAACTATGGCTACACCTTC. This chain connects TRBV11-2 to TRBJ1-2; a possible D gene is TRBD1 (5 bases). The V and J ends lost 5 bases and 2 bases respectively, with 18 bases between them. Per the germline V gene, CDR1 is SGHAT and CDR2 is FQNNGV. This CDR3 has 16 residues.

This clone was counted only a few times. Other DNA sequences in this specimen translate into the identical CDR3. The V call is TRBV18, the J call TRBJ1-5; 7 nucleotides agree with TRBD1. This CDR3 region has 13 residues. Looked up from germline, CDR1 is KGHSH and CDR2 is LQKENI. V trimming: 6 bases; J trimming: 5 bases; junction bases outside the gene matches: 4. This CDR3 reads CASSRDRDQPQHF. CDR3 DNA sequence: TGTGCCAGCTCCCGCGACAGGGATCAGCCCCAGCATTTT.

This clone was seen only once. V usage is TRBV6-4 and J usage is TRBJ2-2, with 13 bases identical to TRBD2. Germline V gene sequence: CDR1 MRHNA, CDR2 SNTAGT. V lost 6 bases and J lost 1; bases outside the gene matches: 14. The CDR3 totals 20 residues. The DNA for the CDR3 is TGTGCCAGCAGCGCCGGACTAGCGGGAGCACTTGGCTTGAACACCGGGGAGCTGTTTTTT. It is translated as CASSAGLAGALGLNTGELFF.

The chain is built from TRBV6-5 and TRBJ2-5, with 7 nucleotides matching TRBD2. CDR1 and CDR2 from the germline V gene are MNHEY and SVGAGI. This CDR3 has 15 amino acids. The V segment lost 4 bases and the J segment 4 bases; nucleotides outside the gene matches: 9. CDR3 amino acids: CASSSPRGEGETQYF. The CDR3 DNA sequence: TGTGCCAGCAGTTCCCCCCGGGGGGAGGGAGAGACCCAGTACTTC.

On this clone: Other DNA sequences in this sample translate to the same CDR3. This chain uses TRBV4-1 with TRBJ1-4; 12 bases map to TRBD1. In germline, CDR1 is MGHRA, CDR2 YSYEKL. With V trimmed by 0 bases and J by 8 bases, 1 base remained unmatched. There are 15 residues in the CDR3. CDR3 nucleotides: TGCGCCAGCAGCCAAGATGGGACAGGGGGCGAAAAACTGTTTTTT. Protein product: CASSQDGTGGEKLFF.

The V call is TRBV19, the J call TRBJ2-3, with a weak D call TRBD2 (6 bases). The CDR3 covers 16 residues. V lost 5 bases and J lost 3, with 18 bases in between. CDR1 LNHDA and CDR2 SQIVND come from the germline V gene (reference sequence). DNA for the CDR3: TGTGCCAGTAGTCTCGCGGCGGGATTAAGGACAGATACGCAGTATTTT. It yields the protein CASSLAAGLRTDTQYF. Full variable domain (remainder filled in from reference TRBV19 and TRBJ2-3): DGGITQSPKYLFRKEGQNVTLSCEQNLNHDAMYWYRQDPGQGLRLIYYSQIVNDFQKGDIAEGYSVSREKKESFPLTVTSAQKNPTAFYLCASSLAAGLRTDTQYFGPGTRLTVL.

The J gene is TRBJ2-1, the V gene TRBV30, with D uncertain. Trimming took off 1 base at V and 13 bases at J, with 17 bases between the two ends. This CDR3 comprises 13 residues. Germline V gives CDR1 GTSNPN, CDR2 SVGIG (reference sequence). DNA for the CDR3: TGTGCCTGGAGTGAACGGGTTAACGCCGGCCAGTTCTTC. Translating gives CAWSERVNAGQFF.